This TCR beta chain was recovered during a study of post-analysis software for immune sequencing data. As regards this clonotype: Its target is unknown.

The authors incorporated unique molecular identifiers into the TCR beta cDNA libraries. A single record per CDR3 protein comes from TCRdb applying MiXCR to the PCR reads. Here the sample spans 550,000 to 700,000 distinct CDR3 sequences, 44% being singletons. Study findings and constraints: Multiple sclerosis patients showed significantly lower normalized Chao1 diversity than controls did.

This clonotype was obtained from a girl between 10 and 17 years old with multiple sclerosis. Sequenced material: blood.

In DNA, the CDR3 is TGCAGTGCCGCGGGACAGTCCATAAATCAGCCCCAGCATTTT. Amino acid sequence: CSAAGQSINQPQHF. V usage is TRBV20-1 and J usage is TRBJ1-5, with 7 bases lining up with TRBD1. The trim removed 6 bases at V and 4 bases at J, leaving 9 bases unmatched. Per the germline V gene, CDR1 is DFQATT and CDR2 is SNEGSKA (reference sequence). The CDR3 extends over 14 amino acids.